Below, 25 T cell receptor beta chains from the same sample are listed, as sequenced in a study of blood T cell repertoires in COVID-19. Generated by immunoSEQ multiplex PCR, the TCRdb table keeps only in-frame clones and is missing some. Here the sample spans tens of thousands of clones, under 85% being singletons. The sample comprised peripheral blood. The receptors were gathered from a man aged 35 to 55 with acute or convalescent COVID-19.

This clone has only a few counts. The CDR3 nucleotides read TGTGCCAGCATACCATTCTCACAGGGAAACACCATATATTTT. As protein: CASIPFSQGNTIYF. V is TRBV6-5 and J is TRBJ1-3; D gene ambiguous. The CDR3 covers 14 residues. CDR1 and CDR2 (germline): MNHEY, SVGAGI. V shed 7 bases and J shed 4 bases, with 14 bases lying between them.

V usage is TRBV12-3 or TRBV12-4 and J usage is TRBJ1-1; TRBD1 might be the D (6 bases). The CDR3 runs 13 residues. V lost 3 bases and J 7 bases, leaving 12 bases between the germline ends. CDR3 sequence (DNA): TGTGCCAGCAGTTTGAACGCACAGGGTGAAGCTTTCTTT. Translation gives CASSLNAQGEAFF.

This chain uses TRBV30 with TRBJ1-1, with D possibly matching TRBD1 (6 bases). Germline CDR1 reads GTSNPN; CDR2 reads SVGIG (reference sequence). The germline V and J ends were trimmed by 0 bases and 0 bases, with 20 bases remaining between them. The CDR3 length is 18 residues. Written as DNA, the CDR3 is TGTGCCTGGAGTGTAAAGGCAGGGGATTACACCATGAACACTGAAGCTTTCTTT. Its protein product is CAWSVKAGDYTMNTEAFF.

This CDR3 is CASSQDGRGELFF. CDR3 DNA sequence: TGTGCCAGCAGCCAAGATGGCAGGGGTGAACTGTTTTTT. The chain couples TRBV4-2 to TRBJ1-4; D is perhaps TRBD1 (6 bases). Per germline, CDR1 LGHNA and CDR2 YNFKEQ. V was cut by 0 bases and J by 12 bases, with 11 bases left in between. The CDR3 loop spans 13 amino acids.

The chain is built from TRBV18 and TRBJ1-4; tentatively, D is TRBD1 (5 bases). The CDR3 has 15 residues. In germline, CDR1 is KGHSH, CDR2 LQKENI. Trimming took off 6 bases at V and 0 bases at J, with 11 bases between the two ends. CDR3 sequence reads: CASSLRVATNEKLFF. The CDR3 DNA follows: TGTGCCAGCTCGCTCAGGGTTGCAACTAATGAAAAACTGTTTTTT.

The V call is TRBV6-5, the J call TRBJ1-6; 7 bases are shared with TRBD1. Germline V CDR1 and CDR2: MNHEY, SVGAGI. Trimming removed 6 bases from V and 4 bases from J; junction bases left unmatched: 3. This CDR3 is built from 14 residues. This chain's CDR3 is CASSMTGYNSPLHF. The CDR3 nucleotides read TGTGCCAGCAGCATGACAGGGTATAATTCACCCCTCCACTTT.

As DNA, the CDR3 is TGTGCCAGCTCACCTGGACTAGCTACGGGTGAGCAGTACGTC. Its protein product is CASSPGLATGEQYV. The rearrangement links TRBV18 to TRBJ2-7; TRBD2 agrees at 8 bases. This CDR3 comprises 14 residues. Trimming cost V 3 bases and J 7 bases; bases outside gene matches: 8. Germline V gene data show CDR1 as KGHSH and CDR2 as LQKENI.

The gene calls are TRBV7-2 and TRBJ1-6, with TRBD1 matching 7 bases. In germline, CDR1 is SGHTA, CDR2 FQGNSA. The length of the CDR3 is 15 residues. Trimming at V came to 5 bases and at J to 7 bases, leaving 8 bases not matched to a gene. This CDR3 is CASSPRTGANSPLHF. In DNA form, the CDR3 reads TGTGCCAGCAGCCCACGAACAGGGGCAAATTCACCCCTCCACTTT.

V is TRBV5-8 and J is TRBJ1-4; D is possibly TRBD1 (5 bases). Germline V gene lookup returns CDR1 SGHTS and CDR2 YDEGEE. This CDR3 contains 14 residues. Trimming stripped 2 bases from V and 7 bases from J, with 12 bases between. CDR3: CASSLGGDGEKLFF. The CDR3 bases are TGTGCCAGCAGCTTAGGAGGGGATGGTGAAAAACTGTTTTTT.

This chain links TRBV11-3 with TRBJ1-1; TRBD1 aligns across 7 bases. The CDR3 runs to 14 residues. Per the germline V gene, CDR1 is SGHNT and CDR2 is YENEEA. Germline trimming cut 1 base from V and 4 bases from J; bases unmatched to any gene: 3. Here the CDR3 reads CASSLGQGGTEAFF. Here the CDR3 DNA reads TGTGCCAGCAGCTTAGGACAGGGCGGCACTGAAGCTTTCTTT.

This rearrangement joins TRBV7-2 to TRBJ1-6; 8 bases align to TRBD1. CDR3 size: 17 residues. CDR1 and CDR2 (germline): SGHTA, FQGNSA. Trimming cost V 3 bases and J 2 bases; bases outside gene matches: 6. DNA for the CDR3: TGTGCCAGCAGCTTGGGTGACAGGGGCCCCTATAATTCACCCCTCCACTTT. It encodes CASSLGDRGPYNSPLHF. The full variable domain, in which reference TRBV7-2 and TRBJ1-6 provide the parts outside the CDR3, is GAGVSQSPSNKVTEKGKDVELRCDPISGHTALYWYRQSLGQGLEFLIYFQGNSAPDKSGLPSDRFSAERTGGSVSTLTIQRTQQEDSAVYLCASSLGDRGPYNSPLHFGNGTRLTVT.

V and J are TRBV27 and TRBJ1-1, with TRBD1 as a possible D gene (5 bases). Germline CDR1 is MNHEY and CDR2 is SMNVEV (reference sequence). This CDR3 contains 13 residues. V was cut by 11 bases and J by 4 bases, with 17 bases left in between. The CDR3 sequence: CACSEIGGTEAFF. As DNA, the CDR3 is TGTGCCTGCTCAGAAATCGGGGGCACTGAAGCTTTCTTT.

The V gene is TRBV7-9, the J gene TRBJ1-2; a weak D match, TRBD1 (6 bases). The CDR3 is 16 amino acids. With 3 bases removed from V and 0 bases from J, the gap between germline ends came to 14 bases. Germline lookup yields CDR1 SEHNR and CDR2 FQNEAQ (reference sequence). CDR3 amino acids: CASSLADRPSNYGYTF. The CDR3 DNA reads TGTGCCAGCAGCTTGGCCGACAGGCCTTCTAACTATGGCTACACCTTC.

The chain combines TRBV18 with TRBJ1-2; D not certain. Germline V gene sequence: CDR1 KGHSH, CDR2 LQKENI. The germline V and J ends were trimmed by 2 bases and 4 bases, with 5 bases remaining between them. There are 12 residues in the CDR3. The CDR3 DNA sequence: TGTGCCAGCTCACCAAACGGCTATGGCTACACCTTC. This gives the protein CASSPNGYGYTF.

The genes are TRBV2 and TRBJ1-3; 7 bases align to TRBD1. This CDR3 has 16 residues. CDR1 is SNHLY, CDR2 FYNNEI, per germline. V shed 1 base, J shed 2 bases, and the junction held 5 bases outside the gene matches. This chain's CDR3 is CASSEDEGGPGNTIYF. The DNA for the CDR3 is TGTGCCAGCAGTGAAGATGAAGGGGGCCCTGGAAACACCATATATTTT. The variable domain in full, completed from reference TRBV2 and TRBJ1-3, reads EPEVTQTPSHQVTQMGQEVILRCVPISNHLYFYWYRQILGQKVEFLVSFYNNEISEKSEIFDDQFSVERPDGSNFTLKIRSTKLEDSAMYFCASSEDEGGPGNTIYFGEGSWLTVV.

This clone came up a few times. The chain employs TRBV3-1 (or the pseudogene TRBV3-2) and TRBJ1-1, with D perhaps TRBD1 (5 bases). CDR3 length: 15 amino acids. Trimming left V 1 base short and J 11 bases short, with 20 bases between. Looked up from germline, CDR1 is LGHDT and CDR2 is YNNKEL (reference sequence). In DNA, the CDR3 is TGTGCCAGCAGCCAAGGTACAGGCCGATCTGTCCTTGCTTTCTTT. Translating gives CASSQGTGRSVLAFF.

The chain carries TRBV18 and TRBJ1-4, with 8 positions matching TRBD1. Germline V gives CDR1 KGHSH, CDR2 LQKENI. The V and J ends lost 8 bases and 5 bases, in that order; junction bases with no gene match: 10. The CDR3 consists of 15 residues. CDR3 protein: CASRTTGDGNEKLFF. In DNA, the CDR3 is TGTGCCAGCCGGACGACAGGGGATGGGAATGAAAAACTGTTTTTT.

The genes are TRBV3-1 (or the pseudogene TRBV3-2) and TRBJ1-5, with 9 nucleotides matching TRBD1. Germline CDR1 LGHDT, CDR2 YNNKEL (reference sequence). The trim removed 5 bases at V and 2 bases at J, leaving 4 bases unmatched. This CDR3 spans 15 amino acids. The DNA for the CDR3 is TGTGCCAGCAGCGCTCGGACAGGGGGCAATCAGCCCCAGCATTTT. This codes for CASSARTGGNQPQHF.

The chain employs TRBV7-8 and TRBJ1-2; D call uncertain. The CDR3 spans 13 residues. Germline CDR1 and CDR2: SGHVS and FQNEAQ. V was shortened by 1 base and J by 8 bases, with 11 bases between the two germline ends. The CDR3 protein is CASSLEATRGYTF. The CDR3 DNA reads TGTGCCAGCAGCTTAGAGGCTACGCGGGGCTACACCTTC.

In its sample, this clone was seen a few times. The V and J genes are TRBV21-1 and TRBJ1-2. TRBV21-1 is an annotated pseudogene. The CDR3 extends over 15 amino acids. The CDR3 loop is CASSPRRTDFYGYTF. The CDR3 DNA sequence: TGTGCCAGCAGCCCTAGGAGGACGGACTTCTATGGCTACACCTTC.

V usage is TRBV28 and J usage is TRBJ2-3, with TRBD1 as a possible D gene (5 bases). Trimming took 2 bases from V and 2 from J, leaving 11 bases between them. The CDR3 contains 15 residues. Germline V lookup: CDR1 MDHEN, CDR2 SYDVKM. The CDR3 sequence: CASSLKQGSTDTQYF. CDR3 in DNA: TGTGCCAGCAGTTTAAAGCAGGGTTCCACAGATACGCAGTATTTT.

The rearrangement links TRBV7-6 to TRBJ2-7; D may be TRBD2 (6 bases). The CDR3 is 15 residues long. Trimming cost V 5 bases and J 0 bases, with 14 bases left between them. Looked up from germline, CDR1 is SGHVS and CDR2 is FNYEAQ. The CDR3 loop reads CASSPIAGSSYEQYF. The CDR3 DNA reads TGTGCCAGCAGCCCAATCGCGGGGAGCTCCTACGAGCAGTACTTC. Variable domain in full (rest from reference TRBV7-6 and TRBJ2-7): GAGVSQSPRYKVTKRGQDVALRCDPISGHVSLYWYRQALGQGPEFLTYFNYEAQQDKSGLPNDRFSAERPEGSISTLTIQRTEQRDSAMYRCASSPIAGSSYEQYFGPGTRLTVT.

In DNA, the CDR3 is TGCGCCAGCAGCTTGGGACCGACAGGGGTTGGAAACACCATATATTTT. Translating it yields CASSLGPTGVGNTIYF. The chain uses TRBV5-1 and TRBJ1-3, with TRBD1 matching 8 bases. V shed 0 bases, J shed 3 bases, and the junction held 5 bases outside the gene matches. CDR3 length: 16 amino acids. CDR1 SGHRS and CDR2 YFSETQ come from the germline V gene.

The V call is TRBV9, the J call TRBJ1-6; D unclear. The V gene's germline CDR1 is SGDLS and CDR2 YYNGEE. Trimming took off 3 bases at V and 7 bases at J, with 11 bases between the two ends. The CDR3 consists of 14 residues. The CDR3 reads CASSDQGGNSPLHF. The CDR3, as DNA: TGTGCCAGCAGCGACCAAGGCGGAAATTCACCCCTCCACTTT.

The table lists this clone with a few counts. J is TRBJ1-2 and V is TRBV5-1; weak D call: TRBD1 (5 bases). From germline, CDR1 is SGHRS and CDR2 YFSETQ. This CDR3 has 14 amino acids. Trimming stripped 2 bases from V and 8 bases from J, with 16 bases between. The CDR3 protein is CASSFDRGKGGYTF. The CDR3 DNA sequence: TGCGCCAGCAGCTTTGATCGGGGGAAAGGGGGCTACACCTTC.